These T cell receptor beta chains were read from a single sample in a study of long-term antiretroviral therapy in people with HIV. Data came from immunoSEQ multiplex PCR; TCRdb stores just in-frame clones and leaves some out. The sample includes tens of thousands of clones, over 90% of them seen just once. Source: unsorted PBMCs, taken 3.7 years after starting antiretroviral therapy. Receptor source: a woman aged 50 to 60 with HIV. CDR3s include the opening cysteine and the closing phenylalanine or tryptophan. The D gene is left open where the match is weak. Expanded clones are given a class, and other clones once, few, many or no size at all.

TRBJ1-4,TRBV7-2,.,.,CASSLFHGTNEKLFF,TGTGCCAGCAGCTTATTCCACGGGACTAATGAAAAACTGTTTTTT
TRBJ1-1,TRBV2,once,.,CASSSGPWTEAFF,TGTGCCAGCAGTTCAGGGCCGTGGACTGAAGCTTTCTTT
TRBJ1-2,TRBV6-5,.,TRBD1,CASSLTGNYGYTF,TGTGCCAGCAGTCTGACAGGGAACTATGGCTACACCTTC
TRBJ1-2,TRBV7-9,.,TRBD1,CASSLGAGGDYGYTF,TGTGCCAGCAGCTTAGGGGCAGGGGGCGACTATGGCTACACCTTC
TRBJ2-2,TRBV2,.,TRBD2,CASREGRALRGELFF,TGTGCCAGCAGGGAAGGGAGGGCCCTTCGAGGGGAGCTGTTTTTT
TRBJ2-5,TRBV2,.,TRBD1,CASSLNRGRQETQYF,TGTGCCAGCAGCCTAAACAGGGGTCGGCAAGAGACCCAGTACTTC
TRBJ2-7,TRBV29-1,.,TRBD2,CSVAPGGYEQYF,TGCAGCGTTGCTCCGGGGGGCTACGAGCAGTACTTC
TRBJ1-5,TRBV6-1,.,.,CASSDWQGKYYSNQPQHF,TGTGCCAGCAGTGACTGGCAGGGGAAGTATTATAGCAATCAGCCCCAGCATTTT
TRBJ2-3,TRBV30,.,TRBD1,CAWKGDRGYGTDTQYF,TGTGCCTGGAAAGGCGACAGGGGATATGGCACAGATACGCAGTATTTT
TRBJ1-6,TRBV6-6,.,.,CATRGPGSNSPLHF,TGTGCCACCAGGGGTCCCGGATCTAATTCACCCCTCCACTTT
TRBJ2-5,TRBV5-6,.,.,CASSLGLQETQYF,TGTGCCAGCAGCTTGGGGCTGCAAGAGACCCAGTACTTC
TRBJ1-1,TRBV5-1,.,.,CASSSSLGDLTEAFF,TGCGCCAGCAGCTCCTCTTTGGGGGACCTCACTGAAGCTTTCTTT
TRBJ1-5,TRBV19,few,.,CASSPGSNQPQHF,TGTGCCAGTAGTCCCGGATCTAATCAGCCCCAGCATTTT
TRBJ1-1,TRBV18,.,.,CASSPRSLNTEAFF,TGTGCCAGCTCACCCAGGTCATTGAACACTGAAGCTTTCTTT
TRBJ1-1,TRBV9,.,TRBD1,CASSVEEEGAWVNTEAFF,TGTGCCAGCAGCGTAGAGGAGGAGGGGGCGTGGGTCAACACTGAAGCTTTCTTT
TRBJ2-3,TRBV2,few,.,CASSSLGSTDTQYF,TGTGCCAGCAGTTCACTAGGAAGCACAGATACGCAGTATTTT
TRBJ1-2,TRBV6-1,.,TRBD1,CASSEVMRGGDYGYTF,TGTGCCAGCAGTGAAGTCATGAGAGGGGGCGACTATGGCTACACCTTC
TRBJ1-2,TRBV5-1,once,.,CASSFRDLGYTF,TGCGCCAGCAGCTTTCGGGATTTGGGCTACACCTTC
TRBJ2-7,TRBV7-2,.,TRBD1,CASTFDRVEEQYF,TGTGCCAGCACCTTCGACAGGGTCGAGGAGCAGTACTTC
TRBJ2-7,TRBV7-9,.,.,CASSFSSYEQYF,TGTGCCAGCAGCTTCTCCTCCTACGAGCAGTACTTC
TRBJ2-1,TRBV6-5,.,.,CASSYLGQAFYNEQFF,TGTGCCAGCAGTTATTTAGGCCAGGCTTTTTACAATGAGCAGTTCTTC
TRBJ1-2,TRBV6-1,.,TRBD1,CASSETGQGGYGYTF,TGTGCCAGCAGTGAAACCGGACAGGGCGGCTATGGCTACACCTTC
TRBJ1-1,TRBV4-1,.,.,CASSSRGGDTEAFF,TGCGCCAGCAGTAGCAGGGGTGGGGACACTGAAGCTTTCTTT
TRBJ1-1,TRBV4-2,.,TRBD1,CASSPIPTGYGTEAFF,TGTGCCAGCAGCCCCATCCCGACAGGGTACGGGACTGAAGCTTTCTTT